This T cell receptor (beta chain) was sequenced during a study of T cells in Graves' hyperthyroidism and ophthalmopathy. Overall study: At the time of initial diagnosis and before any treatment, peripheral blood was collected.

TCR beta CDR3 regions were amplified from RNA transcripts. A set of HTBI primers served as the primers for a first-round RT-PCR of the TCR CDR3. Each CDR3 protein is one row after TCRdb ran MiXCR on the multiplex PCR reads. This repertoire shows about 200,000 distinct CDR3 sequences, approximately 17% found once; its top ten account for under 65%. Germline trimming cut 4 bases from V and 5 bases from J; bases unmatched to any gene: 3. CDR3 size: 13 residues. Germline CDR1 SGHTA, CDR2 FQGTGA. Study observations and caveats: The model foresaw ophthalmopathy a median roughly 6.6 months prior to onset.

The authors deemed Graves' hyperthyroidism stable absent ophthalmopathy progression within 18 months. Thyroid ultrasound, orbital computed tomography, clinical symptoms, and serum thyroxine and TRAb underpinned diagnoses. This clonotype has only a few counts. The antigen is not known. The specimen was blood. The receptor's source is a man aged 45 to 65 with Graves' hyperthyroidism. V gene TRBV7-3 combines with J gene TRBJ2-5; 8 positions match TRBD1. This CDR3 reads CASSSNRGETQYF. CDR3 bases: TGTGCCAGCAGCTCGAACAGGGGGGAGACCCAGTACTTC.